The 24 T cell receptor beta chains below were found in one sample sequenced in a study of blood T cell repertoires in COVID-19. TCRdb keeps only in-frame clones here, not all; method: immunoSEQ multiplex PCR. The sample gives tens of thousands of clones, about 76% of which show up once; approximately 29% is in the top ten. Sequenced input: peripheral blood. The receptors come from a woman older than 75 with active or convalescent COVID-19.

The chain combines TRBV5-1 with TRBJ1-4; D ambiguous. This CDR3 contains 15 residues. Trimming left V 4 bases short and J 8 bases short, with 18 bases between. Germline-derived CDR1 and CDR2 are SGHRS and YFSETQ. CDR3 DNA sequence: TGCGCCAGCAGCCAGTGGTCCAGTAACCCGGAAAAACTGTTTTTT. Protein: CASSQWSSNPEKLFF.

This chain joins TRBV9 and TRBJ1-2; D is possibly TRBD1 (6 bases). Trimming cost V 3 bases and J 6 bases, with 21 bases left between them. The V gene's germline CDR1 is SGDLS and CDR2 YYNGEE. The CDR3 has 16 residues. The DNA of the CDR3 is TGTGCCAGCAGCGCCGGTGGGCTCAGGGGAAAAGATGGCTACACCTTC. Translation gives CASSAGGLRGKDGYTF.

The chain uses TRBV10-1 and TRBJ2-7, with D perhaps matching TRBD2 (6 bases). Germline V gene data show CDR1 as WNHNN and CDR2 as SYGVQD (reference sequence). V was clipped by 3 bases and J by 7 bases, with 10 bases between them. The CDR3 spans 12 residues. In DNA, the CDR3 is TGCGCCAGCAGTGATGGACGGGGGGAGCAGTACTTC. It codes for CASSDGRGEQYF.

The V and J genes are TRBV18 and TRBJ2-6; weak D call: TRBD1 (6 bases). From germline, CDR1 is KGHSH and CDR2 LQKENI. Trimming cost V 0 bases and J 4 bases, with 7 bases left between them. The CDR3 covers 15 residues. This chain's CDR3 is CASSPPGAGANVLTF. The CDR3 DNA reads TGTGCCAGCTCACCACCGGGGGCCGGGGCCAACGTCCTGACTTTC.

The rearrangement uses TRBV7-3 and TRBJ1-6; 9 bases fit TRBD1. This CDR3 is 14 amino acids long. The V gene end was trimmed by 2 bases and the J gene end by 7 bases; junction bases not matched to a gene: 0. Germline-derived CDR1 and CDR2 are SGHTA and FQGTGA. In nucleotides, the CDR3 is TGTGCCAGCAGCTTAGGGACAGGGAATTCACCCCTCCACTTT. Translation: CASSLGTGNSPLHF. Full variable domain (remainder filled in from reference TRBV7-3 and TRBJ1-6): GAGVSQTPSNKVTEKGKYVELRCDPISGHTALYWYRQSLGQGPEFLIYFQGTGAADDSGLPNDRFFAVRPEGSVSTLKIQRTERGDSAVYLCASSLGTGNSPLHFGNGTRLTVT.

This chain connects TRBV9 to TRBJ2-5, with D possibly TRBD2 on 6 matching bases. This CDR3 region has 14 residues. Trimming took 3 bases from V and 5 from J, leaving 14 bases between them. Germline CDR1 SGDLS, CDR2 YYNGEE. DNA for the CDR3: TGTGCCAGCAGCGCCCGGGACTGGGGGGAGACCCAGTACTTC. Translation: CASSARDWGETQYF.

The chain uses TRBV4-3 and TRBJ2-7; D is unresolved. CDR3 length equals 15 residues. Germline V CDR1 and CDR2: LGHNA, YSLEER. Trimming shortened V by 1 base and J by 0 bases, and 10 bases separated the two germline ends. The CDR3 sequence: CASSQVQASSYEQYF. CDR3 DNA sequence: TGCGCCAGCAGCCAAGTCCAGGCGAGCTCCTACGAGCAGTACTTC.

The chain employs TRBV27 and TRBJ2-7, with D perhaps matching TRBD1 (6 bases). The germline gives CDR1 MNHEY, CDR2 SMNVEV (reference sequence). The ends were cut back, 4 bases at V and 0 bases at J, with 10 bases in the middle. The CDR3 sequence is 14 residues long. CDR3 nucleotide sequence: TGTGCCAGCAGTTCAGGGGTCTTCTCCTACGAGCAGTACTTC. Amino acids: CASSSGVFSYEQYF.

V gene TRBV5-1 combines with J gene TRBJ2-1; D perhaps matches TRBD2 (5 bases). Trimming left V 0 bases short and J 4 bases short, with 11 bases between. This CDR3 is built from 15 residues. The germline V gene encodes CDR1 SGHRS and CDR2 YFSETQ. The CDR3 reads CASSLAIGEYNEQFF. The DNA for the CDR3 is TGCGCCAGCAGCTTGGCGATCGGGGAGTACAATGAGCAGTTCTTC.

This clone appeared once. V usage is TRBV6-2 or TRBV6-3 and J usage is TRBJ2-1, with 7 bases identical to TRBD2. Germline trimming cut 0 bases from V and 7 bases from J; bases unmatched to any gene: 12. This CDR3 contains 17 residues. The germline V gene has CDR1 MNHEY and CDR2 SVGEGT. In nucleotides, the CDR3 is TGTGCCAGCAGTTACTCGAGTCATCCAGCGGGGAGGAATGAGCAGTTCTTC. Translating gives CASSYSSHPAGRNEQFF.

The chain couples TRBV12-3 or TRBV12-4 to TRBJ2-7, with D tentatively TRBD1 (6 bases). The CDR3 sequence is 12 residues long. Trimming took off 7 bases at V and 6 bases at J, with 13 bases between the two ends. DNA of the CDR3: TGTGCCAGCACTAAGGACAGAGGCGAGCAGTACTTC. It encodes CASTKDRGEQYF.

This chain joins TRBV27 and TRBJ1-5, with a tentative D call TRBD1 (6 bases). V was trimmed by 5 bases and J by 2 bases, leaving 13 bases between them. Per germline, CDR1 MNHEY and CDR2 SMNVEV (reference sequence). The CDR3 totals 15 residues. The CDR3 region has the DNA TGTGCCAGCAGTATAAACAGGGTCGGCAATCAGCCCCAGCATTTT. Protein: CASSINRVGNQPQHF.

This clone was counted a single time. CDR3 amino acids: CASGQGLETDTQYF. CDR3 DNA: TGTGCCAGCGGACAGGGTTTAGAGACAGATACGCAGTATTTT. J is TRBJ2-3 and V is TRBV6-5; 8 bases fit TRBD1. With 8 bases clipped from V and 3 bases from J, the junction kept 7 bases outside the gene matches. Per germline, CDR1 MNHEY and CDR2 SVGAGI. This CDR3 has 14 residues.

The V and J genes are TRBV5-4 and TRBJ2-5, with 8 bases that match TRBD1. CDR3 size: 17 residues. The germline CDR1 and CDR2 sequences are SGHNT and YYREEE (reference sequence). V lost 0 bases to trimming and J lost 3 bases; unmatched junction nucleotides: 10. This CDR3 is CASSLGVTGAAKETQYF. In DNA form, the CDR3 reads TGTGCCAGCAGCTTGGGGGTGACAGGGGCCGCAAAAGAGACCCAGTACTTC.

The chain is built from TRBV6-5 and TRBJ2-7, with 9 bases matching TRBD1. The length of the CDR3 is 16 residues. Germline CDR1 MNHEY, CDR2 SVGAGI. J was trimmed by 1 base and V by 0 bases; bases with no gene match: 4. CDR3 sequence: CASSYSGTGTSYEQYF. The CDR3 nucleotides read TGTGCCAGCAGTTACTCAGGGACAGGGACTTCCTACGAGCAGTACTTC.

Of note for this clone: At the DNA level, this CDR3 is encoded by other sequences in the same sample as well. The chain uses TRBV7-2 and TRBJ1-2, with TRBD1 matching 9 bases. Germline loops: CDR1 SGHTA, CDR2 FQGNSA. The CDR3 loop spans 15 amino acids. Trimming cost V 1 base and J 4 bases; bases outside gene matches: 4. This CDR3 is CASSLEGTGTYGYTF. CDR3 sequence (DNA): TGTGCCAGCAGCTTAGAGGGGACAGGGACCTATGGCTACACCTTC. Complete variable domain (other parts from reference TRBV7-2 and TRBJ1-2): GAGVSQSPSNKVTEKGKDVELRCDPISGHTALYWYRQSLGQGLEFLIYFQGNSAPDKSGLPSDRFSAERTGGSVSTLTIQRTQQEDSAVYLCASSLEGTGTYGYTFGSGTRLTVV.

The rearrangement joins TRBV3-1 (or the pseudogene TRBV3-2) to TRBJ2-1; 7 bases line up with TRBD1. CDR1 and CDR2 from the germline V gene are LGHDT and YNNKEL (reference sequence). Trimming at V came to 0 bases and at J to 5 bases, leaving 7 bases not matched to a gene. This CDR3 spans 16 amino acids. CDR3 bases: TGTGCCAGCAGCCAAGATCTCGGACAGGTAAACAATGAGCAGTTCTTC. Translating it yields CASSQDLGQVNNEQFF.

The V call is TRBV5-1, the J call TRBJ2-1, with TRBD1 identical over 8 bases. Germline V CDR1 and CDR2: SGHRS, YFSETQ. V lost 9 bases and J lost 6; bases outside the gene matches: 8. The CDR3 has 13 amino acids. CDR3 residues: CATSTGVGNEQFF. Written as DNA, the CDR3 is TGCGCCACTTCGACAGGGGTGGGCAATGAGCAGTTCTTC.

The chain recombines TRBV7-9 with TRBJ1-2; 9 bases agree with TRBD1. The CDR3 has 15 amino acids. The germline gives CDR1 SEHNR, CDR2 FQNEAQ (reference sequence). J was trimmed by 6 bases and V by 1 base; bases with no gene match: 6. The CDR3 loop reads CASSLEWDRVDGYTF. CDR3 DNA: TGTGCCAGCAGCTTAGAGTGGGACAGGGTCGATGGCTACACCTTC.

This sequence joins TRBV7-3 and TRBJ2-3; D might be TRBD1 (5 bases). The CDR3 consists of 14 residues. Trimming pared 2 bases from V and 0 bases from J, leaving 6 bases between. Germline values: CDR1 SGHTA, CDR2 FQGTGA. Here the CDR3 reads CASSLQGSTDTQYF. Written as DNA, the CDR3 is TGTGCCAGCAGCTTACAGGGCAGCACAGATACGCAGTATTTT. Full variable domain (outside the CDR3, taken from reference TRBV7-3 and TRBJ2-3): GAGVSQTPSNKVTEKGKYVELRCDPISGHTALYWYRQSLGQGPEFLIYFQGTGAADDSGLPNDRFFAVRPEGSVSTLKIQRTERGDSAVYLCASSLQGSTDTQYFGPGTRLTVL.

This clone showed up just a few times. The chain recombines TRBV10-3 with TRBJ1-2; no definite D call. The CDR3 is 14 residues long. Germline V CDR1 and CDR2: ENHRY, SYGVKD. Trimming shortened V by 8 bases and J by 0 bases, and 13 bases separated the two germline ends. The DNA of the CDR3 is TGTGCCATCCCCGACACCGATACTAACTATGGCTACACCTTC. Translating it yields CAIPDTDTNYGYTF.

This clone was detected a few times. This chain uses TRBV19 with TRBJ1-5, with TRBD1 matching over 8 bases. The germline V gene has CDR1 LNHDA and CDR2 SQIVND (reference sequence). J lost 7 bases, V lost 5 bases, and 10 bases had no gene match. The CDR3 is made up of 15 amino acids. In DNA, the CDR3 is TGTGCCAGTAGTTCCGGGACAGGCATTCCGCAGCCCCAGCATTTT. Protein sequence: CASSSGTGIPQPQHF.

This clone was observed a handful of times. The gene calls are TRBV5-1 and TRBJ2-2; 10 bases are a match to TRBD1. This CDR3 has 14 residues. Unmatched junction bases numbered 1, after V lost 4 bases and J lost 4 bases. Germline assignment: CDR1 SGHRS and CDR2 YFSETQ. The CDR3 reads CASSGDRGTGELFF. CDR3 nucleotides: TGCGCCAGCAGCGGGGACAGGGGCACCGGGGAGCTGTTTTTT. The full variable domain, completed using reference TRBV5-1 and TRBJ2-2, is KAGVTQTPRYLIKTRGQQVTLSCSPISGHRSVSWYQQTPGQGLQFLFEYFSETQRNKGNFPGRFSGRQFSNSRSEMNVSTLELGDSALYLCASSGDRGTGELFFGEGSRLTVL.

This sequence joins TRBV9 and TRBJ1-6; TRBD1 matches 7 bases. The CDR3 sequence is 17 residues long. Germline V gene lookup returns CDR1 SGDLS and CDR2 YYNGEE. V was pared by 4 bases and J by 7 bases, with 14 bases of the junction left unmatched. Written as DNA, the CDR3 is TGTGCCAGCAGCTTATCCGGGACAGCGAACCCGAATTCACCCCTCCACTTT. It specifies CASSLSGTANPNSPLHF.